This T cell receptor (beta chain) came from a study of T cell repertoires in cytomegalovirus infection. Study as a whole: Public signatures in TCR beta pointed to CMV infection and matching HLA type.

TCRdb passed the reads through MiXCR, listing each CDR3 protein once. The sample records approximately 150,000 distinct CDR3 sequences, 20% to 25% being singletons. CDR3 length: 16 amino acids. The germline V gene has CDR1 MGHRA and CDR2 YSYEKL. V lost 4 bases to trimming and J lost 4 bases; unmatched junction nucleotides: 10. This clonotype turned up a few times. No antigen is known for it. The receptor was derived from a human donor in good health (CMV status not recorded). Some clones in this sample may be carry-over from other donors' samples. The chain couples TRBV4-1 to TRBJ2-7; 10 nucleotides align to TRBD2. The sample was CD8+ T cells from cultured PBMCs, taken from culture after CMV antigen stimulation. The CDR3 DNA is TGCGCCAGCAGCCCGTGGGCCGGGACTAGCGAGTACGAGCAGTACTTC. Protein: CASSPWAGTSEYEQYF.